The 16 T cell receptor beta chains in this list originate from one sample, sequenced in a study of shared clonotypes between healthy human individuals. Sequencing used immunoSEQ multiplex PCR; TCRdb keeps in-frame clones, though not all of them. The repertoire holds over 1.5 million clones, around 98% seen once, with 0.4% to 0.45% in the top ten. Sequencing used naive CD4+ T cells sorted from blood. The subset is: CD45RA+ positively selected. The receptors shown here come from a man aged 25-40 years in good health.

The chain joins TRBV27 to TRBJ2-7; D is possibly TRBD2 (7 bases). Trimming removed 5 bases from V and 1 base from J, with 15 bases in between. The germline V gene has CDR1 MNHEY and CDR2 SMNVEV (reference sequence). The CDR3 length is 15 residues. In nucleotides, the CDR3 is TGTGCCAGCAGTGGGGGGGGCGGTTCATCCTACGAGCAGTACTTC. Translation: CASSGGGGSSYEQYF.

V gene TRBV30 combines with J gene TRBJ2-6, with unresolved D. The CDR3 spans 14 residues. V was cut by 1 base and J by 0 bases, with 4 bases left in between. CDR1 is GTSNPN, CDR2 SVGIG, per germline (reference sequence). The CDR3 DNA reads as TGTGCCTGGAGTGGCCCCTCTGGGGCCAACGTCCTGACTTTC. Its translation: CAWSGPSGANVLTF.

The J gene is TRBJ2-5, the V gene TRBV19; 7 positions agree with TRBD1. V was pared by 4 bases and J by 2 bases, with 7 bases of the junction left unmatched. The CDR3 sequence is 15 residues long. Germline CDR1 LNHDA, CDR2 SQIVND (reference sequence). The CDR3: CASSTALGQQETQYF. The CDR3 DNA reads as TGTGCCAGTAGTACCGCACTGGGACAGCAAGAGACCCAGTACTTC.

The chain joins TRBV19 to TRBJ1-5; 9 bases agree with TRBD1. The CDR3 is 17 amino acids. The V gene end was trimmed by 2 bases and the J gene end by 1 base; junction bases not matched to a gene: 6. CDR1 and CDR2 (germline): LNHDA, SQIVND (reference sequence). As DNA, the CDR3 is TGTGCCAGTAGTATATTGGGACAGGGAATGAGCAATCAGCCCCAGCATTTT. This translates into CASSILGQGMSNQPQHF.

The chain joins TRBV5-4 to TRBJ2-1; D is ambiguous. Trimming pared 4 bases from V and 2 bases from J, leaving 7 bases between. Germline assignment: CDR1 SGHNT and CDR2 YYREEE (reference sequence). This CDR3 contains 13 residues. The chain's CDR3 is CASSRNAYNEQFF. CDR3 nucleotides: TGTGCCAGCAGCCGCAATGCCTACAATGAGCAGTTCTTC.

The chain employs TRBV7-2 and TRBJ2-5; D unresolved. Looked up from germline, CDR1 is SGHTA and CDR2 is FQGNSA. This CDR3 has 12 amino acids. The V gene lost 4 bases and the J gene lost 5 bases, with 8 bases spanning the gap. In DNA, the CDR3 is TGTGCCAGCAGCTCGATGGGGGAGACCCAGTACTTC. It codes for CASSSMGETQYF.

The chain couples TRBV28 to TRBJ2-7; 11 bases agree with TRBD2. The CDR3 spans 14 residues. J lost 4 bases, V lost 10 bases, and 9 bases had no gene match. Germline V CDR1 and CDR2: MDHEN, SYDVKM. CDR3 in DNA: TGTGCCACGCAAACTAGCGGGAGTTTTTACGAGCAGTACTTC. It codes for CATQTSGSFYEQYF.

This chain connects TRBV18 to TRBJ2-3, with D unresolved. The CDR3 extends over 17 amino acids. V lost 1 base and J 0 bases, leaving 14 bases between the germline ends. CDR1 and CDR2 (germline): KGHSH, LQKENI. The DNA of the CDR3 is TGTGCCAGCTCACCACTTGCGACACAGACTAGCACAGATACGCAGTATTTT. It yields the protein CASSPLATQTSTDTQYF.

This sequence joins TRBV30 and TRBJ2-2; TRBD1 agrees at 7 bases. Germline CDR1 and CDR2: GTSNPN and SVGIG (reference sequence). V was pared by 0 bases and J by 6 bases, with 7 bases of the junction left unmatched. The CDR3 has 15 residues. The CDR3 DNA follows: TGTGCCTGGAGTGTAATGGCAGGGGGTCCCGGGGAGCTGTTTTTT. This encodes CAWSVMAGGPGELFF.

The rearrangement joins TRBV1 to TRBJ2-1; no DNA check was done on the table's D call, TRBD2. TRBV1 represents a pseudogene. CDR3 length: 17 amino acids. The CDR3 region has the DNA TGCACCAGCAGCCCGTGGAGGTGGGTGCAGCCATACAATGAGCAGTTCTTC. It translates to CTSSPWRWVQPYNEQFF.

The chain joins TRBV18 to TRBJ1-5; weak D call: TRBD1 (5 bases). The V end was cut by 1 base, the J end by 4 bases, with 14 bases between. Germline CDR1 KGHSH, CDR2 LQKENI. The CDR3 runs 16 residues. CDR3 sequence reads: CASSPLARQNNQPQHF. In DNA form, the CDR3 reads TGTGCCAGCTCACCACTGGCTAGACAGAATAATCAGCCCCAGCATTTT.

The rearrangement links TRBV6-6 to TRBJ2-2; TRBD2 is a possible D gene (6 bases). CDR1 and CDR2 from the germline V gene are MNHNY and SVGAGI (reference sequence). The CDR3 covers 14 residues. The V end lost 6 bases, the J end lost 4 bases, and 12 bases lay between the germline ends. The CDR3 nucleotides are TGTGCCAGCAGCCGGACTACGATCACCGGGGAGCTGTTTTTT. As protein: CASSRTTITGELFF.

The J gene is TRBJ1-1, the V gene TRBV16; D unclear. The CDR3 has 13 residues. Trimming removed 6 bases from V and 4 bases from J, with 12 bases in between. Germline values: CDR1 KGHSY, CDR2 FQNENV. CDR3 in amino acids: CASRLHARTEAFF. The CDR3 DNA reads TGTGCCAGCAGACTTCACGCACGCACTGAAGCTTTCTTT. The full variable domain, completed using reference TRBV16 and TRBJ1-1, is GEEVAQTPKHLVRGEGQKAKLYCAPIKGHSYVFWYQQVLKNEFKFLISFQNENVFDETGMPKERFSAKCLPNSPCSLEIQATKLEDSAVYFCASRLHARTEAFFGQGTRLTVV.

This clone appeared a single time. This chain joins TRBV7-9 and TRBJ2-5; D is tentatively TRBD1 or TRBD2 (5 bases each). With 6 bases removed from V and 2 bases from J, the gap between germline ends came to 25 bases. CDR1 is SEHNR and CDR2 is FQNEAQ in the germline V gene (reference sequence). CDR3 size: 18 residues. The CDR3 loop reads CASRPTPRGVWDQETQYF. The CDR3 nucleotides are TGTGCCAGCAGGCCCACCCCGAGAGGGGTCTGGGATCAAGAGACCCAGTACTTC.

The V gene is TRBV9, the J gene TRBJ2-1; 11 nucleotides line up with TRBD2. Trimming took 4 bases from V and 3 from J; bases not matched to a gene: 15. This CDR3 has 19 residues. The V gene's germline CDR1 is SGDLS and CDR2 YYNGEE. The CDR3 bases are TGTGCCAGCAGCCCCTCCGGGACTAGCGGATCTCTCTTCTACAATGAGCAGTTCTTC. It encodes CASSPSGTSGSLFYNEQFF.

The chain employs TRBV6-5 and TRBJ2-1, with D possibly being TRBD1 (5 bases). Trimming removed 7 bases at V and 6 bases at J, with 16 bases between. Per the germline V gene, CDR1 is MNHEY and CDR2 is SVGAGI. This CDR3 region has 14 residues. The CDR3 nucleotides read TGTGCCAGCACCAAGAATCAGGGCCTCAATGAGCAGTTCTTC. Residues: CASTKNQGLNEQFF.